The source of this T cell receptor (beta chain) is a study of cytomegalovirus exposure and HLA in healthy donors. Primers for the PCR totalled 60 Vbeta and 13 Jbeta. Measured with immunoSEQ multiplex PCR; TCRdb has only the in-frame clones, and not every one. This repertoire shows 100,000 or so clones, around 77% found once; its top ten account for 8.5% to 10%. Study-level points and caveats: About 87% or about 30% of the time was how often most TCR beta V segments were productive, according to an earlier analysis. Clonal expansion, a later analysis showed, was greater in HLA-associated TCR beta chains than in equally common others.

The CDR3 is 12 amino acids. Trimming pared 6 bases from V and 8 bases from J, leaving 14 bases between. Germline CDR1 and CDR2: MNHEY and SVGAGI. The donors were healthy bone marrow donors. The study sampled nominally healthy donors, though unrecorded immune exposures were likely. On this clone: Its antigen remains unknown.

Specimen: PBMCs. The origin of this receptor is a woman in her 40s in good health and CMV-seropositive. This rearrangement joins TRBV6-5 to TRBJ2-7, with D perhaps TRBD1 (5 bases). CDR3 loop: CASSRDRTKQYF. The CDR3 DNA is TGTGCCAGCAGCCGAGACAGAACTAAGCAGTACTTC.